A single sample is the source of the 21 T cell receptor beta chains below, sequenced in a study of patients and donors after allogeneic stem cell transplantation. TCRdb analysed the RT-PCR reads with MiXCR anew, one entry per CDR3 protein. The top ten hold around 7.9% of the sample, which has 390,000 or so distinct CDR3 sequences, 16% seen once. The sequenced sample was blood, either unsorted or a sorted T cell fraction (not recorded which). These receptors came from a human donor who was either an allogeneic HSCT recipient or a stem cell or donor lymphocyte infusion donor (not recorded which). It is not recorded whose cells these are; they may come from a transplant donor.

This chain connects TRBV11-2 to TRBJ1-3; 9 bases match TRBD1. After removal of 5 bases from V and 4 bases from J, the junction contained 9 bases not matched to a gene. Germline CDR1 reads SGHAT; CDR2 reads FQNNGV. This CDR3 region has 16 residues. The CDR3 DNA is TGTGCCAGCAGCCAGTGGGACAGGGCCCGAGGAAACACCATATATTTT. It encodes CASSQWDRARGNTIYF. The variable domain in full, completed from reference TRBV11-2 and TRBJ1-3, reads EAGVAQSPRYKIIEKRQSVAFWCNPISGHATLYWYQQILGQGPKLLIQFQNNGVVDDSQLPKDRFSAERLKGVDSTLKIQPAKLEDSAVYLCASSQWDRARGNTIYFGEGSWLTVV.

The V gene is TRBV18, the J gene TRBJ2-3, with D perhaps TRBD1 or TRBD2 (5 bases each). The CDR3 runs to 17 residues. V was clipped by 2 bases and J by 0 bases, with 15 bases between them. Germline V gene sequence: CDR1 KGHSH, CDR2 LQKENI. CDR3 sequence (DNA): TGTGCCAGCTCACCAAGGCCCGGGACGCCTAGCACAGATACGCAGTATTTT. Translating it yields CASSPRPGTPSTDTQYF.

This clonotype was found many times. The rearrangement joins TRBV11-2 to TRBJ1-2, with 7 bases fitting TRBD1. V shed 6 bases and J 4 bases; nucleotides not matched to a gene: 5. Germline CDR1 reads SGHAT; CDR2 reads FQNNGV. CDR3 size: 13 residues. CDR3 bases: TGTGCCAGCAGGTCCCGGGACAGCTATGGCTACACCTTC. It yields the protein CASRSRDSYGYTF.

This clonotype was detected only a few times. V is TRBV6-1 and J is TRBJ1-5; TRBD1 matches 7 bases. The V and J ends lost 8 bases and 5 bases, in that order; junction bases with no gene match: 9. The CDR3 is made up of 14 amino acids. The germline gives CDR1 MNHNS, CDR2 SASEGT. The CDR3 loop reads CASGRGQTDQPQHF. CDR3 nucleotide sequence: TGTGCCAGCGGCCGGGGACAGACAGATCAGCCCCAGCATTTT.

Ten or more counts support this clonotype. V and J are TRBV25-1 and TRBJ2-3; no definite D call. Trimming stripped 2 bases from V and 2 bases from J, with 11 bases between. This CDR3 is 15 amino acids long. Germline CDR1 reads MGHDK; CDR2 reads SYGVNS. The CDR3 sequence is CASSEDKLPTDTQYF. As DNA, the CDR3 is TGTGCCAGCAGTGAAGACAAACTCCCCACAGATACGCAGTATTTT.

This chain connects TRBV2 to TRBJ1-4; D is uncertain. CDR1 and CDR2 (germline): SNHLY, FYNNEI. The CDR3 is made up of 16 amino acids. Trimming stripped 1 base from V and 8 bases from J, with 17 bases between. This CDR3 reads CASSEVRAAGGEKLFF. The CDR3 coding sequence is TGTGCCAGCAGTGAAGTGCGGGCAGCCGGCGGGGAAAAACTGTTTTTT.

The chain combines TRBV19 with TRBJ1-1; D is uncertain. This CDR3 comprises 14 residues. Germline V lookup: CDR1 LNHDA, CDR2 SQIVND (reference sequence). V was clipped by 6 bases and J by 0 bases, with 11 bases between them. The CDR3 DNA is TGTGCCAGTAGAAAGGGATCTATGAACACTGAAGCTTTCTTT. Protein product: CASRKGSMNTEAFF.

The genes are TRBV28 and TRBJ2-5, with 7 bases lining up with TRBD1. CDR1 is MDHEN and CDR2 is SYDVKM in the germline V gene. The CDR3 runs to 15 residues. The V segment lost 3 bases and the J segment 2 bases; nucleotides outside the gene matches: 6. The CDR3 spells CASSFPTGKQETQYF. In DNA, the CDR3 is TGTGCCAGCAGTTTCCCGACAGGGAAGCAAGAGACCCAGTACTTC.

V gene TRBV7-3 combines with J gene TRBJ2-3; D unresolved. The V end lost 5 bases, the J end lost 0 bases, and 12 bases lay between the germline ends. Germline V gene sequence: CDR1 SGHTA, CDR2 FQGTGA. The CDR3 extends over 15 amino acids. CDR3 in amino acids: CASSHSRPSTDTQYF. The DNA for the CDR3 is TGTGCCAGCAGCCATTCCAGGCCTAGCACAGATACGCAGTATTTT.

The genes are TRBV7-9 and TRBJ2-7; possible D gene TRBD1, 6 bases. Germline V gene sequence: CDR1 SEHNR, CDR2 FQNEAQ (reference sequence). The CDR3 covers 14 residues. Trimming pared 6 bases from V and 3 bases from J, leaving 15 bases between. CDR3: CASSRYQGNYEQYF. The CDR3, as DNA: TGTGCCAGCAGTAGATACCAGGGGAACTACGAGCAGTACTTC.

The V gene is TRBV12-3 or TRBV12-4, the J gene TRBJ2-3; D may be TRBD1 or TRBD2 (5 bases each). V was shortened by 5 bases and J by 2 bases, with 14 bases between the two germline ends. CDR3 length equals 15 residues. The CDR3 coding sequence is TGTGCCAGCAGTCCGAGGGACGGATTCACAGATACGCAGTATTTT. This codes for CASSPRDGFTDTQYF.

V usage is TRBV9 and J usage is TRBJ1-3; D gene ambiguous. Germline V lookup: CDR1 SGDLS, CDR2 YYNGEE. Trimming cost V 7 bases and J 0 bases, with 17 bases left between them. The CDR3 consists of 16 residues. The CDR3 loop is CASSRSGVYSGNTIYF. The CDR3 DNA is TGTGCCAGCTCAAGATCTGGTGTTTACTCTGGAAACACCATATATTTT. The full variable domain, with the rest looked up from reference TRBV9 and TRBJ1-3, is DSGVTQTPKHLITATGQRVTLRCSPRSGDLSVYWYQQSLDQGLQFLIQYYNGEERAKGNILERFSAQQFPDLHSELNLSSLELGDSALYFCASSRSGVYSGNTIYFGEGSWLTVV.

This clonotype has ten or more counts. The rearrangement links TRBV12-3 or TRBV12-4 to TRBJ2-7, with 10 bases matching TRBD1. The CDR3 is 13 residues long. The junction had 3 bases not matched to a gene; V was cut back by 5 bases and J by 5 bases. As DNA, the CDR3 is TGTGCCAGCAGTGACAGGGGGCGCAACGAGCAGTACTTC. It encodes CASSDRGRNEQYF.

This clonotype was seen a few times. V gene TRBV29-1 combines with J gene TRBJ2-7, with TRBD2 identical over 9 bases. This CDR3 spans 14 amino acids. Germline lookup yields CDR1 SQVTM and CDR2 ANQGSEA. The V and J ends lost 4 bases and 5 bases, in that order; junction bases with no gene match: 9. The CDR3 bases are TGCAGCGTTGGGCTTTTAGCGGGAGCGAACGAGCAGTACTTC. Its protein is CSVGLLAGANEQYF.

V gene TRBV4-1 combines with J gene TRBJ1-5, with unresolved D. Looked up from germline, CDR1 is MGHRA and CDR2 is YSYEKL. The CDR3 is made up of 14 amino acids. V lost 2 bases and J 5 bases, leaving 10 bases between the germline ends. CDR3 coding DNA: TGCGCCAGCAGCCAATCCTTAGTAGATCAGCCCCAGCATTTT. Translating gives CASSQSLVDQPQHF.

This clonotype was counted a few times. This chain connects TRBV10-3 to TRBJ2-1, with 9 nucleotides matching TRBD1. Germline trimming cut 2 bases from V and 10 bases from J; bases unmatched to any gene: 6. Germline V gene lookup returns CDR1 ENHRY and CDR2 SYGVKD. CDR3 length: 14 amino acids. The chain's CDR3 is CAISERDREGEQFF. Here the CDR3 DNA reads TGTGCCATCAGTGAGCGGGACAGGGAGGGGGAGCAGTTCTTC.

The J gene is TRBJ2-1, the V gene TRBV12-3 or TRBV12-4, with TRBD2 matching over 7 bases. With V trimmed by 3 bases and J by 0 bases, 8 bases remained unmatched. The CDR3 has 17 amino acids. CDR3 loop: CASSFWSSGISYNEQFF. The CDR3 region has the DNA TGTGCCAGCAGTTTTTGGTCTAGCGGAATCTCCTACAATGAGCAGTTCTTC.

This rearrangement joins TRBV9 to TRBJ2-1, with 10 bases fitting TRBD2. Germline values: CDR1 SGDLS, CDR2 YYNGEE. Trimming at V came to 0 bases and at J to 4 bases, leaving 10 bases not matched to a gene. The CDR3 is made up of 18 amino acids. The CDR3 sequence is CASSVGLAGVGGYNEQFF. In DNA, the CDR3 is TGTGCCAGCAGCGTAGGGCTAGCGGGAGTTGGGGGGTACAATGAGCAGTTCTTC.

In this sample, this clonotype turned up a few times. The genes are TRBV11-2 and TRBJ2-3; D remains unclear. The V gene's germline CDR1 is SGHAT and CDR2 FQNNGV. V lost 2 bases, J lost 0 bases, and 6 bases lay in between. The CDR3 is 14 amino acids. The CDR3 DNA is TGTGCCAGCAGCTTACTTTTAAGCACAGATACGCAGTATTTT. Protein: CASSLLLSTDTQYF. The variable domain in full, completed from reference TRBV11-2 and TRBJ2-3, reads EAGVAQSPRYKIIEKRQSVAFWCNPISGHATLYWYQQILGQGPKLLIQFQNNGVVDDSQLPKDRFSAERLKGVDSTLKIQPAKLEDSAVYLCASSLLLSTDTQYFGPGTRLTVL.

The chain links TRBV18 to TRBJ2-1, with 12 bases lining up with TRBD2. The V gene end was trimmed by 6 bases and the J gene end by 4 bases; junction bases not matched to a gene: 4. This CDR3 has 15 residues. From germline, CDR1 is KGHSH and CDR2 LQKENI. The CDR3 sequence is CASSGTSGQYNEQFF. The CDR3, as DNA: TGTGCCAGCTCCGGGACTAGCGGGCAATACAATGAGCAGTTCTTC.

The V call is TRBV5-1, the J call TRBJ1-1; D is unclear. Germline V lookup: CDR1 SGHRS, CDR2 YFSETQ. The V and J ends lost 2 bases and 0 bases respectively, with 11 bases between them. There are 15 residues in the CDR3. The CDR3 coding sequence is TGCGCCAGCAGCTTCCGGAATCCCCTGAACACTGAAGCTTTCTTT. Residues: CASSFRNPLNTEAFF.